Following are 20 T cell receptor beta chains from one sample sequenced in a study of T-cell memory formation after mild COVID-19. TCRdb called the 5' RACE reads again in MiXCR, with one record for every CDR3 protein. The sample has a few hundred thousand distinct CDR3 sequences, less than 25% seen once. The material sequenced was PBMCs or a T cell subset sorted from them (not recorded which). All receptors derive from an adult woman who had mild COVID-19 (a few samples of this study predate the infection). Cell type and time point are not known.

The chain recombines TRBV7-3 with TRBJ2-1; no definite D call. The CDR3 length is 18 residues. The germline V and J ends were trimmed by 5 bases and 3 bases, with 23 bases remaining between them. Germline-derived CDR1 and CDR2 are SGHTA and FQGTGA. CDR3 sequence (DNA): TGTGCCAGCAGCAAATACCGGTGGGTGGGTACCAGCTACAATGAGCAGTTCTTC. This codes for CASSKYRWVGTSYNEQFF.

This clonotype was seen only a few times. The chain combines TRBV6-2 or TRBV6-3 with TRBJ2-1, with TRBD2 identical over 10 bases. J lost 4 bases, V lost 0 bases, and 3 bases had no gene match. The CDR3 runs to 16 residues. Germline values: CDR1 MNHEY, CDR2 SVGEGT. CDR3 sequence (DNA): TGTGCCAGCAGTTACTCGGCTAGCGGGGGTTACAATGAGCAGTTCTTC. Residues: CASSYSASGGYNEQFF.

This clonotype has more than one count but fewer than ten. This sequence joins TRBV7-2 and TRBJ2-1; 14 bases align to TRBD2. The germline CDR1 and CDR2 sequences are SGHTA and FQGNSA. The CDR3 contains 15 residues. The V segment lost 5 bases and the J segment 9 bases; nucleotides outside the gene matches: 6. As DNA, the CDR3 is TGTGCCAGCAGCCAGGGACTAGCGGGAGCGGTTGAGCAGTTCTTC. This encodes CASSQGLAGAVEQFF.

The chain couples TRBV20-1 to TRBJ2-7; the D gene is possibly TRBD1 (6 bases). V was trimmed by 3 bases and J by 3 bases, leaving 9 bases between them. The CDR3 runs to 12 residues. Germline V CDR1 and CDR2: DFQATT, SNEGSKA (reference sequence). In nucleotides, the CDR3 is TGCAGTGCTAGGACAGGATACTACGAGCAGTACTTC. Translated, it gives CSARTGYYEQYF.

This clonotype was detected a few times. This chain links TRBV30 with TRBJ2-7; 7 bases align to TRBD1. Looked up from germline, CDR1 is GTSNPN and CDR2 is SVGIG (reference sequence). After removal of 8 bases from V and 3 bases from J, the junction contained 7 bases not matched to a gene. The CDR3 is 12 residues long. The CDR3 DNA reads as TGTGCCGTGGACAGGAACCGCTACGAGCAGTACTTC. It encodes CAVDRNRYEQYF.

This chain links TRBV5-1 with TRBJ2-7; no definite D call. Germline lookup yields CDR1 SGHRS and CDR2 YFSETQ. The V and J ends lost 3 bases and 1 base respectively, with 8 bases between them. This CDR3 has 13 amino acids. The CDR3 spells CASSSTESYEQYF. Written as DNA, the CDR3 is TGCGCCAGCAGCTCAACAGAGTCCTACGAGCAGTACTTC. The full variable domain, with the rest looked up from reference TRBV5-1 and TRBJ2-7, is KAGVTQTPRYLIKTRGQQVTLSCSPISGHRSVSWYQQTPGQGLQFLFEYFSETQRNKGNFPGRFSGRQFSNSRSEMNVSTLELGDSALYLCASSSTESYEQYFGPGTRLTVT.

A few counts support this clonotype. J is TRBJ2-1 and V is TRBV6-2 or TRBV6-3; TRBD2 might be the D (6 bases). Trimming cost V 6 bases and J 0 bases, with 24 bases left between them. The CDR3 sequence is 19 residues long. Looked up from germline, CDR1 is MNHEY and CDR2 is SVGEGT. The CDR3 here is CASSTASGSSLSSYNEQFF. The CDR3 nucleotides are TGTGCCAGCAGCACCGCCAGCGGGTCCTCCTTAAGCTCCTACAATGAGCAGTTCTTC.

This clonotype was observed a few times. V gene TRBV5-1 combines with J gene TRBJ2-1; D gene ambiguous. Germline V gene lookup returns CDR1 SGHRS and CDR2 YFSETQ. The germline V and J ends were trimmed by 4 bases and 8 bases, with 10 bases remaining between them. This CDR3 contains 12 residues. The DNA of the CDR3 is TGCGCCAGCAGCCTCTCCCGTCATGAGCAGTTCTTC. Encoded protein: CASSLSRHEQFF.

CDR3: CASSLALAGGGNEQFF. The CDR3 DNA is TGCGCCAGCAGCTTGGCTCTAGCGGGAGGAGGTAATGAGCAGTTCTTC. The gene calls are TRBV5-1 and TRBJ2-1, with 11 bases matching TRBD2. This CDR3 spans 16 amino acids. Trimming removed 0 bases from V and 7 bases from J; junction bases left unmatched: 6. Per germline, CDR1 SGHRS and CDR2 YFSETQ.

This clonotype showed up just a few times. The chain has TRBV20-1 and TRBJ2-1, with TRBD2 matching over 9 bases. This CDR3 comprises 14 residues. The germline V gene has CDR1 DFQATT and CDR2 SNEGSKA (reference sequence). Losses at the gene ends were 0 bases for V and 9 bases for J; bases not matched to a gene: 6. The CDR3: CSAREAGGTPEQFF. In DNA form, the CDR3 reads TGCAGTGCTAGAGAAGCGGGGGGAACCCCTGAGCAGTTCTTC.

The chain carries TRBV20-1 and TRBJ2-7; no clear D. The CDR3 is 13 residues long. V lost 5 bases, J lost 0 bases, and 11 bases lay in between. Looked up from germline, CDR1 is DFQATT and CDR2 is SNEGSKA (reference sequence). The CDR3 coding sequence is TGCAGTGCTCCCTGGATTGGCTCCTACGAGCAGTACTTC. This gives the protein CSAPWIGSYEQYF.

This clonotype was recorded a few times. The chain combines TRBV28 with TRBJ1-5, with 9 bases fitting TRBD1. With V trimmed by 6 bases and J by 2 bases, 5 bases remained unmatched. CDR3 length equals 15 residues. Germline CDR1 is MDHEN and CDR2 is SYDVKM. Written as DNA, the CDR3 is TGTGCCAGCAGACAACGGGACAGGGGCAATCAGCCCCAGCATTTT. It is translated as CASRQRDRGNQPQHF.

This clonotype was found a few times. The J gene is TRBJ1-6, the V gene TRBV7-2; D might be TRBD1 (6 bases). Germline V CDR1 and CDR2: SGHTA, FQGNSA. CDR3 length equals 14 residues. Between the trimmed V and J ends, which lost 4 bases and 7 bases, there was a span of 11 bases. CDR3 sequence: CASSSWDNNSPLHF. The CDR3 bases are TGTGCCAGCAGCTCCTGGGACAACAATTCACCCCTCCACTTT.

The chain employs TRBV24-1 and TRBJ2-3; 10 bases match TRBD2. Germline V CDR1 and CDR2: KGHDR, SFDVKD. The CDR3 totals 15 residues. The trim removed 5 bases at V and 4 bases at J, leaving 5 bases unmatched. The chain's CDR3 is CATSVSSGRADTQYF. For the CDR3, the DNA is TGTGCCACCAGTGTCAGCAGCGGGAGGGCAGATACGCAGTATTTT.

The rearrangement links TRBV12-3 or TRBV12-4 to TRBJ1-5; no reliable D call. V lost 3 bases and J 5 bases, leaving 8 bases between the germline ends. The CDR3 totals 13 residues. In DNA, the CDR3 is TGTGCCAGCAGTTTTTTGGAGGATCAGCCCCAGCATTTT. Amino acids: CASSFLEDQPQHF.

This clonotype was observed a handful of times. The chain combines TRBV7-2 with TRBJ1-2, with D tentatively TRBD1 (5 bases). V lost 4 bases and J 14 bases, leaving 20 bases between the germline ends. Germline CDR1 reads SGHTA; CDR2 reads FQGNSA. The CDR3 has 13 amino acids. Here the CDR3 DNA reads TGTGCCAGCAGCTCGACCCCCGGGACTGCAGTTACCTTC. Translated: CASSSTPGTAVTF.

The chain employs TRBV24-1 and TRBJ2-2, with 8 bases lining up with TRBD1. CDR3 size: 17 residues. With 3 bases clipped from V and 4 bases from J, the junction kept 9 bases outside the gene matches. Looked up from germline, CDR1 is KGHDR and CDR2 is SFDVKD. The CDR3 region is CATSDPEQGVSTGELFF. CDR3 in DNA: TGTGCCACCAGTGATCCAGAACAGGGGGTGAGCACCGGGGAGCTGTTTTTT.

The chain employs TRBV29-1 and TRBJ2-2; possibly TRBD1 or TRBD2 for D (5 bases each). The germline V gene has CDR1 SQVTM and CDR2 ANQGSEA. CDR3 length equals 13 residues. The V end was cut by 4 bases, the J end by 0 bases, with 6 bases between. The CDR3 reads CSVVGPNTGELFF. CDR3 nucleotides: TGCAGCGTTGTGGGACCGAACACCGGGGAGCTGTTTTTT.

Only a few counts were recorded for this clonotype. J is TRBJ2-5 and V is TRBV5-1, with TRBD1 matching 8 bases. Looked up from germline, CDR1 is SGHRS and CDR2 is YFSETQ. The junction had 3 bases not matched to a gene; V was cut back by 3 bases and J by 2 bases. The CDR3 spans 14 residues. The CDR3 DNA follows: TGCGCCAGCAGCTCCTACAGGGGGCAAGAGACCCAGTACTTC. This sequence encodes CASSSYRGQETQYF.

The J gene is TRBJ1-2, the V gene TRBV7-2, with D tentatively TRBD1 (5 bases). Germline V lookup: CDR1 SGHTA, CDR2 FQGNSA. The CDR3 covers 13 residues. Trimming took off 6 bases at V and 2 bases at J, with 10 bases between the two ends. CDR3 in amino acids: CASSIDSNYGYTF. The CDR3 DNA reads TGTGCCAGCAGTATTGACAGCAACTATGGCTACACCTTC. The whole variable domain, remainder taken from reference TRBV7-2 and TRBJ1-2, is GAGVSQSPSNKVTEKGKDVELRCDPISGHTALYWYRQSLGQGLEFLIYFQGNSAPDKSGLPSDRFSAERTGGSVSTLTIQRTQQEDSAVYLCASSIDSNYGYTFGSGTRLTVV.